These 19 T cell receptor beta chains share one sample of origin, sequenced in a study of vaccination effects on CD4 cells after COVID-19. Assay used: immunoSEQ multiplex PCR; TCRdb lists only in-frame clones, some missing. The top ten hold roughly 6% of the sample, which has around 50,000 clones, approximately 70% seen once. With 10 to 11 days of culture completed, CD4+ T cells were isolated. No antigen has been assigned to these receptors. The sample here was CD4+ T cells from PBMCs cultured without peptide, taken before COVID-19 vaccination. Source of these receptors: a human donor who received a COVID-19 vaccine.

The J gene is TRBJ2-3, the V gene TRBV24-1; TRBD1 matches 9 bases. The CDR3 spans 15 residues. V shed 5 bases and J 5 bases; nucleotides not matched to a gene: 7. Germline lookup yields CDR1 KGHDR and CDR2 SFDVKD. CDR3 protein: CATSGTGGGIDTQYF. The CDR3 DNA reads TGTGCCACCAGTGGAACAGGGGGCGGGATAGATACGCAGTATTTT.

The rearrangement uses TRBV5-4 and TRBJ1-3; weak D call: TRBD1 (6 bases). V lost 1 base and J lost 8, with 10 bases in between. Germline V CDR1 and CDR2: SGHNT, YYREEE (reference sequence). The CDR3 contains 13 residues. In DNA form, the CDR3 reads TGTGCCAGCAGCTTGACGGGGGCGGACACCATATATTTT. Residues: CASSLTGADTIYF.

This sequence joins TRBV15 and TRBJ1-1; D is uncertain. The CDR3 is 15 residues long. The V and J ends lost 5 bases and 5 bases respectively, with 18 bases between them. The germline gives CDR1 LNHNV, CDR2 YYDKDF (reference sequence). The DNA for the CDR3 is TGTGCCACCAGCCCAAATCCTGGGTTAGGGACTGAAGCTTTCTTT. Protein sequence: CATSPNPGLGTEAFF.

The chain carries TRBV4-3 and TRBJ1-2; 11 bases are a match to TRBD1. This CDR3 has 17 residues. V shed 0 bases and J 10 bases; nucleotides not matched to a gene: 13. Germline V gene lookup returns CDR1 LGHNA and CDR2 YSLEER. CDR3 residues: CASSQDPPGTGGLAYTF. CDR3 DNA: TGCGCCAGCAGCCAAGACCCACCGGGGACAGGGGGTCTGGCCTACACCTTC.

The CDR3 is CASSPPGYNSPLHF. The DNA for the CDR3 is TGTGCCAGCTCACCACCTGGATATAATTCACCCCTCCACTTT. This chain joins TRBV18 and TRBJ1-6; no definite D call. Trimming took 0 bases from V and 4 from J, leaving 4 bases between them. This CDR3 comprises 14 residues. From germline, CDR1 is KGHSH and CDR2 LQKENI.

This clone was counted a few times. J is TRBJ1-5 and V is TRBV7-9; D not certain. The CDR3 covers 11 residues. V lost 5 bases to trimming and J lost 7 bases, with 6 bases between them. Looked up from germline, CDR1 is SEHNR and CDR2 is FQNEAQ (reference sequence). The CDR3 nucleotides read TGTGCCAGCAGCGTCAGGCAGCCCCAGCATTTT. Translated, it gives CASSVRQPQHF.

The chain combines TRBV6-5 with TRBJ2-1, with 16 bases aligning to TRBD2. V lost 6 bases and J lost 9; bases outside the gene matches: 5. Germline values: CDR1 MNHEY, CDR2 SVGAGI. CDR3 length equals 15 residues. Here the CDR3 reads CASSGTSGGAGEQFF. The CDR3 DNA is TGTGCCAGCAGCGGGACTAGCGGGGGGGCAGGTGAGCAGTTCTTC.

This chain connects TRBV28 to TRBJ2-5; 8 bases are a match to TRBD2. CDR3 length: 16 residues. V trimming: 4 bases; J trimming: 4 bases; junction bases outside the gene matches: 11. The V gene's germline CDR1 is MDHEN and CDR2 SYDVKM. CDR3 protein: CASSSESGTRRETQYF. CDR3 DNA sequence: TGTGCCAGCAGTTCCGAATCCGGGACTAGACGAGAGACCCAGTACTTC. The complete variable domain, with remaining parts taken from reference TRBV28 and TRBJ2-5, reads DVKVTQSSRYLVKRTGEKVFLECVQDMDHENMFWYRQDPGLGLRLIYFSYDVKMKEKGDIPEGYSVSREKKERFSLILESASTNQTSMYLCASSSESGTRRETQYFGPGTRLLVL.

The chain links TRBV28 to TRBJ2-2; TRBD2 matches 9 bases. This CDR3 comprises 15 residues. CDR1 is MDHEN and CDR2 is SYDVKM in the germline V gene. Trimming removed 6 bases from V and 4 bases from J; junction bases left unmatched: 6. This CDR3 is CASRPASGITGELFF. Written as DNA, the CDR3 is TGTGCCAGCAGACCTGCTAGCGGGATCACCGGGGAGCTGTTTTTT.

The chain combines TRBV11-2 with TRBJ2-3; 13 positions agree with TRBD2. In germline, CDR1 is SGHAT, CDR2 FQNNGV. CDR3 length: 18 amino acids. V lost 5 bases and J lost 2; bases outside the gene matches: 10. The CDR3 DNA sequence: TGTGCCAGCAGCCACGGACTAGCGGGAGTACGACACACAGATACGCAGTATTTT. Its protein product is CASSHGLAGVRHTDTQYF.

This clone is labeled medium-sized. This chain connects TRBV7-9 to TRBJ1-4; D unresolved. Trimming shortened V by 2 bases and J by 6 bases, and 7 bases separated the two germline ends. Looked up from germline, CDR1 is SEHNR and CDR2 is FQNEAQ (reference sequence). The CDR3 is 13 amino acids. As DNA, the CDR3 is TGTGCCAGCAGCTTAAGGCTGGATGAAAAACTGTTTTTT. Translated: CASSLRLDEKLFF. Complete variable domain (other parts from reference TRBV7-9 and TRBJ1-4): DTGVSQNPRHKITKRGQNVTFRCDPISEHNRLYWYRQTLGQGPEFLTYFQNEAQLEKSRLLSDRFSAERPKGSFSTLEIQRTEQGDSAMYLCASSLRLDEKLFFGSGTQLSVL.

The CDR3 sequence is CASSLRQGWTYNSPLHF. In DNA, the CDR3 is TGTGCCAGCAGTTTGAGACAGGGATGGACCTATAATTCACCCCTCCACTTT. V usage is TRBV27 and J usage is TRBJ1-6; 7 positions agree with TRBD1. The CDR3 is made up of 17 amino acids. CDR1 is MNHEY, CDR2 SMNVEV, per germline (reference sequence). V gave up 3 bases and J gave up 2 bases; unmatched junction bases: 7.

This chain joins TRBV6-1 and TRBJ1-2, with 9 bases that match TRBD1. This CDR3 spans 13 amino acids. Losses at the gene ends were 3 bases for V and 4 bases for J; bases not matched to a gene: 0. Germline V gene lookup returns CDR1 MNHNS and CDR2 SASEGT. CDR3 in DNA: TGTGCCAGCAGTGAGGGACAGGGCTATGGCTACACCTTC. Translation gives CASSEGQGYGYTF.

V is TRBV12-1 and J is TRBJ2-3; the listed D gene, TRBD1, was not tested against the DNA. TRBV12-1 is flagged as a pseudogene. This CDR3 is 12 amino acids long. The CDR3 nucleotides are TGTGCCAGCAGCACCGGGGACAGGGCGGGAGGTTTT. As protein: CASSTGDRAGGF.

The chain joins TRBV30 to TRBJ1-2; D is unresolved. The CDR3 runs to 13 residues. V lost 2 bases to trimming and J lost 4 bases, with 11 bases between them. From germline, CDR1 is GTSNPN and CDR2 SVGIG (reference sequence). The CDR3 DNA is TGTGCCTGGAGTTTCGGGGAATCCTATGGCTACACCTTC. Protein: CAWSFGESYGYTF.

This chain uses TRBV14 with TRBJ2-5; D may match TRBD1 or TRBD2 (6 bases each). Trimming removed 1 base at V and 5 bases at J, with 8 bases between. Germline-derived CDR1 and CDR2 are SGHDN and FVKESK. The CDR3 has 13 residues. The CDR3 sequence: CASSQGRGETQYF. CDR3 nucleotide sequence: TGTGCCAGCAGCCAAGGGAGGGGGGAGACCCAGTACTTC.

This rearrangement joins TRBV6-5 to TRBJ2-1; 9 bases align to TRBD2. Germline assignment: CDR1 MNHEY and CDR2 SVGAGI. The CDR3 covers 14 residues. The ends lost 5 bases at V and 5 bases at J; junction bases unmatched: 4. The CDR3 region is CASSRAGGHNEQFF. CDR3 nucleotides: TGTGCCAGCAGTCGGGCGGGGGGGCACAATGAGCAGTTCTTC.

This rearrangement joins TRBV5-1 to TRBJ1-2; no firm D call. The CDR3 has 14 residues. The V end lost 0 bases, the J end lost 8 bases, and 14 bases lay between the germline ends. Germline V CDR1 and CDR2: SGHRS, YFSETQ. CDR3 in amino acids: CASSLGKFPMGYTF. The CDR3 DNA is TGCGCCAGCAGCTTGGGGAAATTCCCTATGGGCTACACCTTC.

CDR3 loop: CASSMGSSSYNEQFF. The CDR3 DNA sequence: TGTGCCAGTAGTATGGGGTCTAGCTCCTACAATGAGCAGTTCTTC. The chain uses TRBV19 and TRBJ2-1; D unclear. The CDR3 spans 15 residues. From germline, CDR1 is LNHDA and CDR2 SQIVND (reference sequence). With 3 bases removed from V and 0 bases from J, the gap between germline ends came to 9 bases.